This T cell receptor (beta chain) is from a study of T cells in Graves' hyperthyroidism and ophthalmopathy. As for the study in general: Before treatment of any kind, peripheral blood was taken at initial diagnosis.

Study-wide findings and caveats: In the analysis, a 13 V-J model separated ophthalmopathy from stable hyperthyroidism.

Germline values: CDR1 SGHTA, CDR2 FQGTGA. This CDR3 has 18 amino acids. V was pared by 1 base and J by 0 bases, with 5 bases of the junction left unmatched. Amplification of TCR beta CDR3 regions was performed using RNA transcripts as template. The TCR CDR3 was amplified in a first-round RT-PCR using the HTBI primer set. TCRdb ran MiXCR on the multiplex PCR reads and lists one entry per CDR3 protein. The sample shows around 420,000 distinct CDR3 sequences, less than 20% of them seen only once. The study enrolled patients aged 18 to 65 with newly diagnosed hyperthyroidism of under 2 months' duration. This clonotype was seen many times. Its antigen is undetermined.

The material sequenced was blood. The chain is built from TRBV7-3 and TRBJ2-3; 12 bases fit TRBD2. The clonotype was recovered from a woman in her late teens or twenties with Graves' hyperthyroidism. CDR3 coding DNA: TGTGCCAGCAGCTTAAGGCCTAGCGGGGGGGCTAGCACAGATACGCAGTATTTT. Its protein product is CASSLRPSGGASTDTQYF.